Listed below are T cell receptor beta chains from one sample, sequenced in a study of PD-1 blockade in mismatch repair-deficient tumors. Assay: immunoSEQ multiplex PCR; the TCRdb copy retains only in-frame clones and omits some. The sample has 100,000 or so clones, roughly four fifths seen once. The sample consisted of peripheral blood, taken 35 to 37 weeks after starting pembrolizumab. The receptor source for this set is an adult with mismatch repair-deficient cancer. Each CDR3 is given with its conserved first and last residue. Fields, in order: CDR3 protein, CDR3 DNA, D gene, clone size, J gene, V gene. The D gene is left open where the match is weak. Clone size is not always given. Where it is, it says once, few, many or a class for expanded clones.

CSVVIAGQETQYF TGCAGCGTTGTCATAGCGGGACAAGAGACCCAGTACTTC TRBD2 - TRBJ2-5 TRBV29-1
CASSAGSGNTEAFF TGTGCCAGCAGCGCGGGTTCAGGGAACACTGAAGCTTTCTTT - once TRBJ1-1 TRBV9
CASSSQPSSYEQYF TGCGCCAGCAGCTCGCAGCCGAGCTCCTACGAGCAGTACTTC - - TRBJ2-7 TRBV5-1
CASSLGGLGDEQYF TGTGCCAGCAGCTTAGGAGGGCTGGGCGACGAGCAGTACTTC - - TRBJ2-7 TRBV7-3
CASSFGLAGVANEQFF TGCGCCAGCAGCTTTGGACTAGCGGGAGTCGCCAATGAGCAGTTCTTC TRBD2 - TRBJ2-1 TRBV5-1
CASSWDRGDEKLFF TGCGCCAGCAGCTGGGACAGGGGGGATGAAAAACTGTTTTTT TRBD1 - TRBJ1-4 TRBV5-1
CASSLGPNGNTIYF TGTGCCAGCAGCTTAGGACCGAATGGAAACACCATATATTTT - - TRBJ1-3 TRBV7-3
CASSSQGRDGELFF TGTGCCAGCAGTTCGCAAGGGAGGGACGGGGAGCTGTTTTTT TRBD2 - TRBJ2-2 TRBV5-4
CASSSGRISGANVLTF TGTGCCAGCAGCTCAGGACGGATCTCTGGGGCCAACGTCCTGACTTTC - - TRBJ2-6 TRBV9
CASSRYREPPYNEQFF TGTGCCAGCAGCCGCTACCGGGAGCCCCCCTACAATGAGCAGTTCTTC - - TRBJ2-1 TRBV14
CASGGQGKVNYHNEQFF TGTGCCAGCGGGGGACAGGGCAAGGTTAATTATCACAATGAGCAGTTCTTC TRBD1 - TRBJ2-1 TRBV27
CASSFEGRGYGYTF TGTGCCAGCAGTTTTGAGGGTAGGGGCTATGGCTACACCTTC - - TRBJ1-2 TRBV6-5
CASSFAQGHSYEQYF TGTGCCAGCAGCTTTGCACAGGGGCACTCCTACGAGCAGTACTTC TRBD1 - TRBJ2-7 TRBV7-8
CASGTGLNTEAFF TGTGCCTCGGGGACAGGGTTGAACACTGAAGCTTTCTTT TRBD1 - TRBJ1-1 TRBV30
CASSQATSGRDEQFF TGTGCCAGCAGCCAAGCGACTAGCGGGAGGGATGAGCAGTTCTTC TRBD2 - TRBJ2-1 TRBV7-9
CASSSASRGNTIYF TGTGCCAGCAGCTCCGCTTCTCGTGGAAACACCATATATTTT - - TRBJ1-3 TRBV5-5